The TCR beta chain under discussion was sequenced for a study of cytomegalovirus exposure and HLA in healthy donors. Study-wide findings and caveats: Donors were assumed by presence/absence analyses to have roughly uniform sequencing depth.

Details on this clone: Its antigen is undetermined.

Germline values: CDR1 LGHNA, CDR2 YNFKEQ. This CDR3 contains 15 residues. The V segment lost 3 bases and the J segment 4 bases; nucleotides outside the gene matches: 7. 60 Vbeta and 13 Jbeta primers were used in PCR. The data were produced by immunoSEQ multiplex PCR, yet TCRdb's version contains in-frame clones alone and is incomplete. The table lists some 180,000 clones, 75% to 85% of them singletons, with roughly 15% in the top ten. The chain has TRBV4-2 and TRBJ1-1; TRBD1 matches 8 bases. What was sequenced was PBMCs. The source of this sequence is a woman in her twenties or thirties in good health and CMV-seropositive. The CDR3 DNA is TGTGCCAGCAGCCAGCAGGACAGGGAGGGCACTGAAGCTTTCTTT. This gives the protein CASSQQDREGTEAFF.